The next 21 T cell receptor delta chains were all read from a single sample in a study of gamma-delta T cells after stem cell transplantation. TCRdb called clones from the RT-PCR reads again using CATT. The repertoire includes more than 15,000 delta-chain clones, just under 9.5% of them detected once, and 62% sits in the top ten. What was sequenced was gamma-delta T cells. The origin of the receptors is a human donor. It is not recorded whose cells these are; they may come from a transplant donor.

The chain uses TRDV2 and TRDJ1; D perhaps matches TRDD3 (6 bases). V lost 0 bases and J 2 bases, leaving 24 bases between the germline ends. The germline V gene has CDR1 GEAIGNYY and CDR2 EKD. The CDR3 is 19 amino acids. The CDR3 is CACDTVTTGPVGGTDKLIF. DNA of the CDR3: TGTGCCTGTGACACCGTCACCACAGGGCCAGTGGGGGGGACCGATAAACTCATCTTT.

This clone was counted between two and nine times. Germline and junction disagree at one end, which may indicate a read error. The V and J genes are TRDV2 and TRDJ1; TRDD3 is a possible D gene (5 bases). The CDR3 spans 20 residues. CDR1 is GEAIGNYY and CDR2 is EKD in the germline V gene. DNA for the CDR3: TGTGCCTGTGACGTCCCCGTCGGTGGGGTCCCTAAGGGCACCACCGATACACTCATCTTT. Protein: CACDVPVGGVPKGTTDTLIF.

In the case of this clone: TCRdb pairs this DNA with a much larger clone's protein that differs at residue 6, likely a read error; the protein shown was translated from the DNA. CDR3 coding DNA: TGTGCCTGTGACGGCTCCGTCGGTGGGGGCCCTAAGGGCACCACCGATAAACTCATCTTT. This translates into CACDGSVGGGPKGTTDKLIF. J is TRDJ1 and V is TRDV2; TRDD3 is a possible D gene (6 bases). Trimming left V 3 bases short and J 1 base short, with 29 bases between. This CDR3 is built from 20 residues. The germline CDR1 and CDR2 sequences are GEAIGNYY and EKD.

This clone turned up a few times. A far larger clone is one nucleotide away, so this likely arose from a read error. This same CDR3 is encoded by further DNA sequences in the sample. The rearrangement links TRDV2 to TRDJ1; 9 bases are a match to TRDD3. Germline CDR1 reads GEAIGNYY; CDR2 reads EKD. The CDR3 is made up of 19 amino acids. With V trimmed by 1 base and J by 0 bases, 14 bases remained unmatched. The CDR3 loop is CACDTLTGGVPSYTDKLIF. DNA for the CDR3: TGTGCCTGTGACACGCTAACTGGGGGAGTTCCATCGTACACCGATAAACTCATCTTT.

Only a few counts were recorded for this clone. The translation of this DNA and the TCRdb protein of a much larger clone differ at residue 18, probably owing to a read error; the protein shown here is translated from the DNA. The chain has TRDV2 and TRDJ1; 13 bases line up with TRDD3. Germline V gives CDR1 GEAIGNYY, CDR2 EKD. The trim removed 3 bases at V and 12 bases at J, leaving 27 bases unmatched. This CDR3 spans 20 amino acids. The DNA for the CDR3 is TGTGCCTGTGACCGACTGGGGGATACGAGGCACACCTCGGGTTTAGGCGGATTCATCTTT. This encodes CACDRLGDTRHTSGLGGFIF.

The chain's CDR3 is CACDTLRGGADKLFF. CDR3 DNA: TGTGCCTGTGACACGTTACGGGGTGGGGCCGATAAACTCTTCTTT. V and J are TRDV2 and TRDJ1, with a possible D match to TRDD3 (5 bases). The end of the DNA fits TRDJ2 better, so the J call may be wrong. Looked up from germline, CDR1 is GEAIGNYY and CDR2 is EKD. The CDR3 is 15 residues long.

With regard to this clone: The protein that TCRdb holds for this DNA derives from a much larger clone and differs from the translated DNA at residue 13, which likely indicates a read error; the protein shown here is translated from the DNA. The V call is TRDV2, the J call TRDJ1; TRDD3 is a possible D gene (8 bases). The V end lost 2 bases, the J end lost 4 bases, and 37 bases lay between the germline ends. The germline gives CDR1 GEAIGNYY, CDR2 EKD. This CDR3 region has 22 residues. As DNA, the CDR3 is TGTGCCTGTGACAAGATTCCTACCTCGGTCCTGGGGGAGAACAGAGCGGACGATAAACTCATCTTT. Translation: CACDKIPTSVLGENRADDKLIF.

This clone was seen only a few times. For this DNA, TCRdb reports the protein of a much larger clone, which diverges at residue 13, most likely from a read error; the protein presented here is translated directly from the DNA. The rearrangement uses TRDV1 and TRDJ1, with 7 positions matching TRDD2. The CDR3 covers 19 residues. The J segment lost 1 base and the V segment lost 1 base, leaving 15 bases of the junction unmatched. Looked up from germline, CDR1 is TSWWSYY and CDR2 is QGS. Here the CDR3 reads CALGEPFLPLPATTDKLIF. The DNA of the CDR3 is TGTGCTCTTGGGGAACCATTCCTACCTTTGCCCGCCACCACCGATAAACTCATCTTT.

This clone appeared a few times. A far bigger clonotype differs at one base, so this is likely a read error. This specimen includes other DNA sequences encoding the same CDR3. The gene calls are TRDV2 and TRDJ1; 9 bases agree with TRDD3. The germline V gene has CDR1 GEAIGNYY and CDR2 EKD. After removal of 1 base from V and 0 bases from J, the junction contained 20 bases not matched to a gene. The CDR3 is 21 amino acids. This chain's CDR3 is CACDTVQKSLGDETYTDKLIF. The CDR3 DNA reads TGTGCCTGTGACACTGTTCAAAAAAGTCTGGGGGATGAAACGTACACCGATAAACTCATCTTT.

This clone was counted a few times. A read error likely explains why the TCRdb protein, taken from a much larger clone, differs from this DNA's translation at residue 8; the protein shown is translated from the DNA. The chain links TRDV2 to TRDJ1, with 9 positions matching TRDD3. This CDR3 is 21 amino acids long. The V gene's germline CDR1 is GEAIGNYY and CDR2 EKD. The V segment lost 0 bases and the J segment 0 bases; nucleotides outside the gene matches: 19. CDR3 loop: CACDTVHRGYDPDLYTDKLIF. CDR3 coding DNA: TGTGCCTGTGACACCGTCCACAGGGGATACGACCCCGATTTGTACACCGATAAACTCATCTTT.

As concerns this clone: TCRdb assigns this DNA the protein of a much larger clone, which departs from its translation at residue 13; this likely reflects a read error, and the protein shown comes from translating the DNA. The chain carries TRDV2 and TRDJ1; 13 nucleotides line up with TRDD3. V dropped 0 bases and J dropped 2; count of bases not matched to a gene: 8. Germline V gives CDR1 GEAIGNYY, CDR2 EKD. CDR3 size: 18 residues. The DNA for the CDR3 is TGTGCCTGTGACACCGTATCCCAACTGGGGGATACGACCGATAAACTCATCTTT. The encoded protein is CACDTVSQLGDTTDKLIF.

In this sample, this clone turned up a few times. The likely explanation is a read error, given a far larger clone one base away. This sample also contains other DNA sequences that code for the same CDR3. The chain has TRDV2 and TRDJ3; D is undetermined. CDR3 size: 15 residues. CDR1 GEAIGNYY and CDR2 EKD come from the germline V gene. The CDR3 DNA is TGTGCTTGTGACTCCCTTGCCTGGGACACCCGACAGATGTTTTTC. The encoded protein is CACDSLAWDTRQMFF.

The CDR3 spells CACDSGGRVTRTGSTDKLIF. CDR3 nucleotide sequence: TGTGCCTGTGACAGCGGTGGAAGGGTGACAAGAACAGGTAGCACCGATAAACTCATCTTT. The genes are TRDV2 and TRDJ1; D ambiguous. CDR1 is GEAIGNYY and CDR2 is EKD in the germline V gene. This CDR3 has 20 residues. Trimming took 2 bases from V and 1 from J, leaving 28 bases between them.

This clone was picked up a small number of times. The protein held in TCRdb is that of a much larger clone and does not match this DNA's translation at residue 12, likely because of a read error; the protein shown is translated from the DNA. The rearrangement joins TRDV2 to TRDJ1; TRDD3 matches at 13 bases. Germline loops: CDR1 GEAIGNYY, CDR2 EKD. This CDR3 comprises 17 residues. Trimming took 0 bases from V and 3 from J; bases not matched to a gene: 6. The CDR3 here is CACDTLTGGYVADKLIF. The CDR3 coding sequence is TGTGCCTGTGACACCCTGACTGGGGGATACGTAGCCGATAAACTCATCTTT.

Only a few counts were recorded for this clone. The TCRdb record carries a much larger clone's protein, which differs from this DNA's translation at residue 23; a read error is the likely cause, and the protein listed here is the DNA translation. The chain joins TRDV1 to TRDJ1, with 12 nucleotides matching TRDD3. The CDR3 extends over 25 amino acids. Germline assignment: CDR1 TSWWSYY and CDR2 QGS. CDR3 DNA sequence: TGTGCTCTTGGGGAAGTTCTGAGGACCTTCCCTCCCCCACTGGGGGATACAGAGGGCACCGATAAACCCATCTTT. As protein: CALGEVLRTFPPPLGDTEGTDKPIF.

Concerning this clone: Given a far larger clone just one base away, this is likely a sequencing read error. This same CDR3 is encoded by further DNA sequences in the sample. The V call is TRDV2, the J call TRDJ1, with TRDD3 matching over 12 bases. The CDR3 loop spans 22 amino acids. CDR1 and CDR2 (germline): GEAIGNYY, EKD. The chain's CDR3 is CACDTVGTGGYTHSEYTDKLIF. The CDR3 DNA follows: TGTGCCTGCGACACGGTGGGAACTGGGGGATACACTCACTCAGAGTACACCGATAAACTCATCTTT.

This clone was detected a few times. For this DNA, TCRdb reports the protein of a much larger clone, which diverges at residue 3, most likely from a read error; the protein presented here is translated directly from the DNA. This CDR3 is CAYDTPDGGSSSWDTRQMFF. For the CDR3, the DNA is TGTGCCTATGACACTCCCGATGGGGGATCCTCCTCCTGGGACACCCGACAGATGTTTTTC. J is TRDJ3 and V is TRDV2; 8 bases fit TRDD3. This CDR3 is 20 amino acids long. Germline CDR1 GEAIGNYY, CDR2 EKD.

As to this clone: TCRdb's protein for this DNA is that of a much larger clone and differs from the translation at residue 3, likely a read error; the protein shown is the DNA translation. The chain carries TRDV1 and TRDJ1; TRDD3 matches 11 bases. This CDR3 region has 19 residues. Germline V gives CDR1 TSWWSYY, CDR2 QGS. CDR3 nucleotide sequence: TGTGCTATTGGGGTACTTGGCCTTTTCTCTGGGGGATACCCCGATAAACTCATCTTT. Translated: CAIGVLGLFSGGYPDKLIF.

The table lists this clone with a few counts. A far larger clone is only one base removed, so a read error is likely. The limits of the CDR3 on the DNA are not certain, so only TCRdb's listed CDR3 is given. The chain links TRAV29/DV5 to TRDJ1. Germline V gene data show CDR1 as NSMFDY and CDR2 as ISSIKDK. The CDR3 is 20 residues long, counting both termini. CDR3 loop: CSVLLCSKRSDPSRQGKLIF.

A word on this clone: The protein that TCRdb holds for this DNA derives from a much larger clone and differs from the translated DNA at residue 3, which likely indicates a read error; the protein shown here is translated from the DNA. For the CDR3, the DNA is TGTGCCAGTGACACCCTCAATCTCGTACTGGGGACTAGATCGTACACCGATAAACTCATCTTT. Translation: CASDTLNLVLGTRSYTDKLIF. The rearrangement links TRDV2 to TRDJ1; 7 bases align to TRDD3. This CDR3 has 21 residues. The V gene's germline CDR1 is GEAIGNYY and CDR2 EKD.

A remark on this clone: TCRdb assigns this DNA the protein of a much larger clone, which departs from its translation at residue 17; this likely reflects a read error, and the protein shown comes from translating the DNA. The rearrangement links TRDV2 to TRDJ1; tentative D call: TRDD3 (5 bases). This CDR3 has 19 amino acids. Germline lookup yields CDR1 GEAIGNYY and CDR2 EKD. The CDR3 DNA reads TGTGCCTGTGACACCCTACGAGGGACTGGTTCCCTTTCCACCGATAAACCCATCTTT. Translating it yields CACDTLRGTGSLSTDKPIF.